Below, one T cell receptor (beta chain) is given with its context. This specimen belongs to a study of T cell changes during pregnancy in multiple sclerosis. The protocol was immunoSEQ multiplex PCR, while the TCRdb copy is restricted to in-frame clones and leaves out a portion. The sample has 80,000 to 130,000 clones, about 94% seen once. CDR3 length: 16 amino acids. Trimming removed 0 bases from V and 9 bases from J, with 18 bases in between. Germline V gene lookup returns CDR1 MNHEY and CDR2 SMNVEV (reference sequence). Sample: peripheral blood, taken before pregnancy. The V and J genes are TRBV27 and TRBJ2-1; D is perhaps TRBD2 (7 bases). The TCR was taken from a female donor with multiple sclerosis, enrolled in a pregnancy study. This CDR3 reads CASSLSSTPRGGEQFF. DNA for the CDR3: TGTGCCAGCAGTTTATCGTCGACCCCGAGGGGGGGTGAGCAGTTCTTC.